The 6 T cell receptor beta chains given below trace back to one sample, sequenced in a study of blood T cells in healthy people across ages (dated by TCRdb to about 2015). Receptor libraries were prepared by 5' RACE. Sequencing instrument: Illumina HiSeq 2500. The second PCR ran for roughly 7 to 12 cycles and used a J-beta primer mix along with a sample-barcoded 5' primer. The public reads were reanalyzed by TCRdb: fastp trimming at Q25, MiXCR alignment, in-frame beta chains only. Each CDR3 protein appears once, grouped with its most common genes and DNA. Here the sample has some 640,000 distinct CDR3 sequences; 45% to 50% occur a single time. Jointly, the top ten make up 30% to 40% of the sample. Sample: blood. Receptors were obtained from a woman aged 55-69 years in good health.

This clonotype was detected only a few times. The rearrangement links TRBV7-9 to TRBJ1-2; 9 bases agree with TRBD1. CDR3 length: 18 amino acids. The V gene's germline CDR1 is SEHNR and CDR2 FQNEAQ (reference sequence). V was pared by 6 bases and J by 3 bases, with 17 bases of the junction left unmatched. The chain's CDR3 is CASRPYWETGGRDYGYTF. In nucleotides, the CDR3 is TGTGCCAGCAGACCCTATTGGGAAACAGGGGGCAGGGACTATGGCTACACCTTC.

J is TRBJ2-1 and V is TRBV29-1, with D hard to call. There are 12 residues in the CDR3. Germline CDR1 SQVTM, CDR2 ANQGSEA. V lost 2 bases to trimming and J lost 4 bases, with 6 bases between them. The CDR3 is CSVETGYNEQFF. CDR3 sequence (DNA): TGCAGCGTTGAAACCGGGTACAATGAGCAGTTCTTC.

This clonotype was seen only a few times. V is TRBV5-1 and J is TRBJ2-5, with D perhaps TRBD1 (6 bases). Germline V gives CDR1 SGHRS, CDR2 YFSETQ. Trimming cost V 5 bases and J 3 bases, with 14 bases left between them. The CDR3 contains 14 residues. The DNA of the CDR3 is TGCGCCAGCAGTCCTCAGAGGGGGAAAGAGACCCAGTACTTC. This sequence encodes CASSPQRGKETQYF.

V gene TRBV3-1 combines with J gene TRBJ1-4, with TRBD1 matching over 11 bases. The trim removed 7 bases at V and 10 bases at J, leaving 11 bases unmatched. This CDR3 has 15 residues. Germline-derived CDR1 and CDR2 are LGHDT and YNNKEL (reference sequence). CDR3 nucleotides: TGTGCCAGCAACCTGCGGACAGGGGGCCCAGGAAAACTGTTTTTT. Its translation: CASNLRTGGPGKLFF.

This clonotype showed up just a few times. The chain is built from TRBV7-2 and TRBJ1-2; 8 nucleotides line up with TRBD1. Germline values: CDR1 SGHTA, CDR2 FQGNSA. After removal of 5 bases from V and 7 bases from J, the junction contained 6 bases not matched to a gene. The CDR3 extends over 13 amino acids. CDR3 nucleotide sequence: TGTGCCAGCAGCCCGGGGACAGGACTTGGCTACACCTTC. Translated: CASSPGTGLGYTF.

The CDR3 protein is CASSFISTYEQYF. DNA for the CDR3: TGTGCCAGCAGCTTCATTAGCACCTACGAGCAGTACTTC. The V gene is TRBV11-2, the J gene TRBJ2-7; D call uncertain. V was cut by 3 bases and J by 2 bases, with 8 bases left in between. This CDR3 contains 13 residues. The germline V gene encodes CDR1 SGHAT and CDR2 FQNNGV.